The rows below give T cell receptor beta chains drawn from one sample of a study of cytotoxic CD8 clonotypes in ibrutinib-treated CLL. Measured with immunoSEQ multiplex PCR; TCRdb has only the in-frame clones, and not every one. The sample records about 120,000 clones, about 58% being singletons. The source material was PBMCs, sampled after 24 months of ibrutinib treatment. All receptors derive from a human donor with chronic lymphocytic leukemia. The CDR3 runs from the conserved cysteine through the conserved F or W. Each record gives: clone size, V gene, D gene, J gene, CDR3 protein, CDR3 DNA. D genes are given only for firm matches. The size field is filled for only some rows; it gives once, few, many or a size class.

abundance: -; v_gene: TRBV9; d_gene: -; j_gene: TRBJ2-5; CDR3aa: CASSLDSGKTQYF; CDR3nt: TGTGCCAGCAGCTTAGACTCCGGGAAGACCCAGTACTTC
abundance: -; v_gene: TRBV2; d_gene: -; j_gene: TRBJ1-5; CDR3aa: CASSRGRGNQPQHF; CDR3nt: TGTGCCAGCAGCCGCGGCCGGGGCAATCAGCCCCAGCATTTT
abundance: few; v_gene: TRBV18; d_gene: -; j_gene: TRBJ1-2; CDR3aa: CASSPPAEPYGYTF; CDR3nt: TGTGCCAGCTCACCACCAGCGGAACCCTATGGCTACACCTTC
abundance: -; v_gene: TRBV7-3; d_gene: -; j_gene: TRBJ2-7; CDR3aa: CASSPGTWDHEQYF; CDR3nt: TGTGCCAGCAGCCCAGGAACGTGGGACCACGAGCAGTACTTC
abundance: -; v_gene: TRBV6-1; d_gene: TRBD1; j_gene: TRBJ1-1; CDR3aa: CASGRQGGNTEAFF; CDR3nt: TGTGCCAGCGGTAGACAGGGAGGGAACACTGAAGCTTTCTTT
abundance: -; v_gene: TRBV18; d_gene: -; j_gene: TRBJ2-7; CDR3aa: CASSRLVGDYEQYF; CDR3nt: TGTGCCAGCTCACGCCTTGTCGGGGATTACGAGCAGTACTTC
abundance: -; v_gene: TRBV5-4; d_gene: TRBD1; j_gene: TRBJ1-2; CDR3aa: CASSLGQADYYGYTF; CDR3nt: TGTGCCAGCAGCCTGGGACAGGCTGACTACTATGGCTACACCTTC
abundance: -; v_gene: TRBV28; d_gene: TRBD1; j_gene: TRBJ2-5; CDR3aa: CAAQRGRETQYF; CDR3nt: TGTGCCGCCCAAAGGGGGCGAGAGACCCAGTACTTC
abundance: few; v_gene: TRBV10-1; d_gene: TRBD1; j_gene: TRBJ1-2; CDR3aa: CASSATGNYGYTF; CDR3nt: TGCGCCAGCAGTGCGACAGGGAACTATGGCTACACCTTC
abundance: -; v_gene: TRBV7-2; d_gene: -; j_gene: TRBJ2-7; CDR3aa: CASSLEVADPLYF; CDR3nt: TGTGCCAGCAGCTTAGAAGTAGCGGATCCCCTGTACTTC
abundance: -; v_gene: TRBV29-1; d_gene: -; j_gene: TRBJ1-2; CDR3aa: CSVEDGDSNYGYTF; CDR3nt: TGCAGCGTTGAAGATGGCGACAGTAACTATGGCTACACCTTC
abundance: -; v_gene: TRBV25-1; d_gene: TRBD1; j_gene: TRBJ2-5; CDR3aa: CASSDLGTGAAAETQYF; CDR3nt: TGTGCCAGCAGTGATTTGGGGACAGGGGCCGCAGCGGAGACCCAGTACTTC
abundance: -; v_gene: TRBV19; d_gene: TRBD1; j_gene: TRBJ2-7; CDR3aa: CASGGTGGTEQYF; CDR3nt: TGTGCCAGTGGTGGGACAGGGGGCACCGAGCAGTACTTC
abundance: -; v_gene: TRBV2; d_gene: -; j_gene: TRBJ2-3; CDR3aa: CASSREGGTDTQYF; CDR3nt: TGTGCCAGCAGTAGGGAGGGGGGCACAGATACGCAGTATTTT
abundance: -; v_gene: TRBV30; d_gene: -; j_gene: TRBJ1-2; CDR3aa: CAWSPGGARGYTF; CDR3nt: TGTGCCTGGAGCCCCGGGGGGGCGCGAGGCTACACCTTC
abundance: -; v_gene: TRBV9; d_gene: TRBD1; j_gene: TRBJ1-6; CDR3aa: CASSVGDRGINSPLHF; CDR3nt: TGTGCCAGCAGCGTAGGGGACAGGGGCATTAATTCACCCCTCCACTTT
abundance: -; v_gene: TRBV5-6; d_gene: -; j_gene: TRBJ2-1; CDR3aa: CASSLPGGNEQFF; CDR3nt: TGTGCCAGCAGCTTGCCTGGAGGCAATGAGCAGTTCTTC